This is a list of T cell receptor beta chains from one sample in a study of T-cell memory formation after mild COVID-19. TCRdb used MiXCR to reprocess the 5' RACE reads, holding one entry per CDR3 protein. The sample has hundreds of thousands of distinct CDR3 sequences; more than 15% are singletons. The specimen was PBMCs or a T cell subset sorted from them (not recorded which). The source is a man between 18 and 35 years old who had mild COVID-19 (a few samples of this study predate the infection). Cell type and time point are not known. The conserved cysteine and the conserved F or W are not part of the CDR3 here. Size values are once, few and many counts, or a class for expanded clones, and some rows have none.

v_call	j_call	cdr3_length	clone_size	cdr3_aa
TRBV7-9	TRBJ2-7	11	.	ASSLVVNYEQY
TRBV10-3	TRBJ1-1	11	few	AISEARGSEAF
TRBV4-3	TRBJ1-1	13	few	ASSQGPASGTEAF
TRBV28	TRBJ1-2	11	.	ASSVGQTYGYT
TRBV12-3/TRBV12-4	TRBJ1-5	11	many	ASSPSPASPQH
TRBV20-1	TRBJ2-4	13	.	SARRPPLAKNIQY
TRBV3-1	TRBJ1-5	12	.	ASSRSPGVQPQH
TRBV5-1	TRBJ2-3	13	few	ASSLFGTRTDTQY
TRBV7-6	TRBJ2-1	13	few	ASSPSSGAYNEQF
TRBV29-1	TRBJ1-4	11	.	SVAGAVDEKLF
TRBV7-9	TRBJ2-3	13	.	ASSLGGRVTDTQY
TRBV19	TRBJ1-1	10	.	ASSRGLHEAF
TRBV5-5	TRBJ2-5	12	few	ASSSSSEGETQY
TRBV3-1	TRBJ1-4	13	.	ASSRWTGDDEKLF
TRBV4-1	TRBJ2-5	13	.	ASSQDRTSGETQY
TRBV7-9	TRBJ1-2	12	.	ASSLGWGARGYT
TRBV6-5	TRBJ1-1	9	.	ASRFNTEAF
TRBV6-5	TRBJ1-2	11	few	ASSYGTNYGYT
TRBV28	TRBJ1-1	13	few	ASGPDRGGWTEAF
TRBV5-1	TRBJ2-3	11	.	ASSSAFMDTQY
TRBV2	TRBJ2-1	10	.	ASGTLANEQF
TRBV7-8	TRBJ2-5	12	.	ASSKQGAGETQY
TRBV4-2	TRBJ2-5	12	few	ASSRGEDQETQY
TRBV7-2	TRBJ1-4	13	.	ASSLEWSDNEKLF
TRBV7-9	TRBJ2-3	10	few	ASSWDGVTQY
TRBV12-3/TRBV12-4	TRBJ2-1	12	few	ASSRTGIENEQF
TRBV29-1	TRBJ2-3	13	.	SVSSSGGKGGTQY
TRBV30	TRBJ2-7	10	few	AWSVGPYEQY
TRBV27	TRBJ1-5	13	few	ASSPLGSLNQPQH
TRBV6-2/TRBV6-3	TRBJ2-2	13	few	ASSFGTTNTGELF
TRBV9	TRBJ1-2	15	few	ASSSSRVGGPNYGYT
TRBV5-1	TRBJ2-3	11	.	ATGTGDTDTQY
TRBV5-1	TRBJ2-1	14	.	ASSLHPSDPYNEQF
TRBV4-3	TRBJ2-7	13	few	ASSRTGTASDEQY
TRBV12-5	TRBJ1-5	13	.	ASGLTGLGNQPQH
TRBV6-5	TRBJ2-7	13	.	ASSYSGMLGHEQY
TRBV6-6	TRBJ2-3	13	once	ASSYPGTSGITQY
TRBV12-3/TRBV12-4	TRBJ2-7	11	few	ASRPGQASEQY